This T cell receptor (beta chain) was recovered during a study of cytomegalovirus exposure and HLA in healthy donors. General study findings and limits: Later analysis identified over 15,000 TCR beta sequences associated with HLA alleles, using a false discovery rate threshold of 0.05. Reportedly, diagnosis of cytomegalovirus status by the classifier showed high specificity and sensitivity.

Comments on this clone: Its antigen remains unknown.

The PCR contained 60 Vbeta and 13 Jbeta primers. Authors' methods: Later, tens of millions of unique TCR beta chains were counted in an analysis, and approximately 10 million of them were shared. Repertoires were generated with immunoSEQ multiplex PCR, while TCRdb's copy carries only in-frame clones and drops some. D and trimming come from the DNA, and the V and J calls and clone size come from that table. The data show 200,000 to 250,000 clones, approximately 83% seen once. The CDR3 contains 15 residues. Between the trimmed V and J ends, which lost 5 bases and 0 bases, there was a span of 11 bases. From germline, CDR1 is SGHVS and CDR2 FNYEAQ.

The chain is built from TRBV7-6 and TRBJ2-1, with D uncertain. The sample consisted of PBMCs. The sequence came from a woman aged 45-65 years in good health and CMV-seropositive. CDR3 region: CASSPLFNSYNEQFF. The CDR3 DNA reads TGTGCCAGCAGCCCCCTTTTTAACTCCTACAATGAGCAGTTCTTC.